The source of this T cell receptor (beta chain) is a study of T cell repertoires in cytomegalovirus infection. The CDR3 length is 18 residues. The V segment lost 4 bases and the J segment 7 bases; nucleotides outside the gene matches: 12. One entry per CDR3 protein results from TCRdb running MiXCR on the reads. The sample lists 250,000 or so distinct CDR3 sequences, over 15% occurring once. The TCR sequence derives from a human donor in good health (CMV status not recorded). Some clones in this sample may be carry-over from other donors' samples. The source material was CD8+ T cells from PBMCs. This rearrangement joins TRBV12-3 or TRBV12-4 to TRBJ2-2; 13 bases are a match to TRBD2. As DNA, the CDR3 is TGTGCCAGCAGTTCACCCTCCGGACTAGCGGGGGAAATCGGGGAGCTGTTTTTT. It is translated as CASSSPSGLAGEIGELFF.